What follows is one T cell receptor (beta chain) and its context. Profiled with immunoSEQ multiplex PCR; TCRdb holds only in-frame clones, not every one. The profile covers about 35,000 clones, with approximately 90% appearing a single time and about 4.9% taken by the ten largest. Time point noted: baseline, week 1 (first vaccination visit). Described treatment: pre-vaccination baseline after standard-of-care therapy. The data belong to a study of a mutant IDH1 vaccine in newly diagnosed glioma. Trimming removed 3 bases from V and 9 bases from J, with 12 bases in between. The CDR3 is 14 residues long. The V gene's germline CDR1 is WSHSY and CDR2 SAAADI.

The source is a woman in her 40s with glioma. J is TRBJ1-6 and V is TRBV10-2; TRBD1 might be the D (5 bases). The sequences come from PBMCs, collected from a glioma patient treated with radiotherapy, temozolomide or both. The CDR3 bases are TGCGCCAGCAGTGACAGGGAAACAGCTTCACCCCTCCACTTT. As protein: CASSDRETASPLHF.